A single sample gave rise to the 12 T cell receptor beta chains below, sequenced in a study of T cells in Graves' hyperthyroidism and ophthalmopathy. RNA transcripts provided the source from which TCR beta CDR3 regions were amplified. The study used the HTBI primer set for a first-round RT-PCR of the TCR CDR3. TCRdb called the multiplex PCR reads again in MiXCR, with one record for every CDR3 protein. Here the sample spans some 560,000 distinct CDR3 sequences, approximately 14% being singletons. Sequenced sample: blood. These receptors all stem from a woman between 35 and 50 years old with Graves' hyperthyroidism.

This clonotype was detected ten times or more. The rearrangement joins TRBV30 to TRBJ1-2; TRBD1 matches at 7 bases. Germline V gene lookup returns CDR1 GTSNPN and CDR2 SVGIG (reference sequence). J gave up 6 bases and V 0 bases, and 4 bases lay outside the gene matches. CDR3 size: 13 residues. CDR3 sequence reads: CAWSVNRGNGYTF. The DNA of the CDR3 is TGTGCCTGGAGTGTAAACAGGGGAAATGGCTACACCTTC.

The J gene is TRBJ1-1, the V gene TRBV6-1, with TRBD1 as a possible D gene (5 bases). The V gene lost 6 bases and the J gene lost 10 bases, with 18 bases spanning the gap. The CDR3 covers 13 residues. Germline V gene data show CDR1 as MNHNS and CDR2 as SASEGT. CDR3 in amino acids: CASSSAGLWGAFF. CDR3 nucleotides: TGTGCCAGCAGCTCGGCGGGGCTGTGGGGAGCTTTCTTT.

The chain couples TRBV5-1 to TRBJ2-5; tentatively, D is TRBD1 (6 bases). The V and J ends lost 2 bases and 1 base respectively, with 15 bases between them. Germline V gene lookup returns CDR1 SGHRS and CDR2 YFSETQ. There are 16 residues in the CDR3. In DNA, the CDR3 is TGCGCCAGCAGCTTTGGCCCAGGACAGCTCCAAGAGACCCAGTACTTC. It specifies CASSFGPGQLQETQYF.

This clonotype was found many times. The limits of the CDR3 on the DNA are not certain, so only TCRdb's listed CDR3 is given. This chain joins TRBV28 and TRBJ2-5; the table's TRBD2 call for D was not verified on the DNA. From its first to its last residue, the CDR3 has 14 amino acids. From germline, CDR1 is MDHEN and CDR2 SYDVKM. This chain's CDR3 is CAVGTGNGLAGAYF.

At least ten counts were recorded for this clonotype. The CDR3 DNA follows: TGTGCCAGCAGCTTAGCGACCAAAGAGACCCAGTACTTC. This gives the protein CASSLATKETQYF. The chain couples TRBV7-2 to TRBJ2-5, with D unclear. The CDR3 has 13 residues. V was trimmed by 0 bases and J by 3 bases, leaving 5 bases between them. Germline V gene data show CDR1 as SGHTA and CDR2 as FQGNSA.

This clonotype showed up many times. The chain joins TRBV11-1 to TRBJ2-7; 8 bases line up with TRBD2. CDR1 SGHAT and CDR2 FQDESV come from the germline V gene (reference sequence). The CDR3 is 16 residues long. V lost 5 bases and J lost 2; bases outside the gene matches: 11. The chain's CDR3 is CASSHAGLADPYEQYF. CDR3 DNA sequence: TGTGCCAGCAGCCACGCCGGACTAGCCGACCCCTACGAGCAGTACTTC.

This chain links TRBV7-4 with TRBJ2-5; 7 bases map to TRBD1. The germline CDR1 and CDR2 sequences are SGHVT and SQSDAQ. The V gene end was trimmed by 5 bases and the J gene end by 3 bases; junction bases not matched to a gene: 12. CDR3 length equals 16 residues. CDR3 in amino acids: CASSKTLLQGEETQYF. The CDR3, as DNA: TGTGCCAGCAGCAAAACTCTCCTTCAGGGGGAAGAGACCCAGTACTTC.

The table lists this clonotype with a few counts. The chain's CDR3 is CASSPQLAGGPETQYF. Here the CDR3 DNA reads TGTGCCAGTAGTCCGCAACTAGCGGGAGGACCAGAGACCCAGTACTTC. J is TRBJ2-5 and V is TRBV19; 12 bases fit TRBD2. The CDR3 sequence is 16 residues long. V shed 5 bases, J shed 4 bases, and the junction held 8 bases outside the gene matches. Germline V gene data show CDR1 as LNHDA and CDR2 as SQIVND (reference sequence).

V and J are TRBV6-1 and TRBJ1-1; no definite D call. The CDR3 extends over 13 amino acids. Germline CDR1 and CDR2: MNHNS and SASEGT. V gave up 5 bases and J gave up 4 bases, with 11 bases separating them. The CDR3 sequence is CASSTLKVTEAFF. The CDR3 nucleotides are TGTGCCAGCAGTACTTTGAAGGTCACTGAAGCTTTCTTT.

This clonotype was counted many times. An end of the junction does not agree with germline; a read error may underlie this. The V gene is TRBV10-1, the J gene TRBJ2-7, with 7 bases aligning to TRBD1. In germline, CDR1 is WNHNN, CDR2 SYGVQD (reference sequence). The CDR3 is 13 amino acids. DNA of the CDR3: TGTGCCAGCAGTCCAGGGGGTTCTTACGAGCAGTACTTC. Translated, it gives CASSPGGSYEQYF.

This clonotype has only a few counts. The junction and the germline gene differ at one end; a read error may be behind it. The chain links TRBV7-7 to TRBJ2-1, with D unresolved. Germline V CDR1 and CDR2: SSHAT, FNYEAQ (reference sequence). This CDR3 region has 16 residues. The CDR3 is CASSLGPTSSYNEQFF. Written as DNA, the CDR3 is TGTGCTAGCAGCTTAGGACCCACGAGCTCCTACAATGAGCAGTTCTTC.

Many counts were recorded for this clonotype. The V gene is TRBV20-1, the J gene TRBJ2-7; no clear D gene. CDR3 length: 13 amino acids. V was trimmed by 3 bases and J by 3 bases, leaving 12 bases between them. Germline CDR1 is DFQATT and CDR2 is SNEGSKA (reference sequence). The CDR3 loop is CSASLSESYEQYF. CDR3 in DNA: TGCAGTGCTAGTCTTAGTGAAAGCTACGAGCAGTACTTC.